A selection of T cell receptor beta chains follows, all from one sample in a study of blood T cells in healthy people across ages. TCRdb passed the 5' RACE reads through MiXCR, listing each CDR3 protein once. The data show 710,000 or so distinct CDR3 sequences, with about a fifth seen just once and 22% held by the top ten. The sequenced sample consisted of blood. The origin of the receptors is a man between 65 and 85 years old in good health. Both conserved end residues are trimmed from each CDR3. The order of the fields is V gene, CDR3 protein.

TRBV29-1	SVQEDSSYNSPLH
TRBV20-1	SATRPESGNEQF
TRBV6-1	ASSERLDPGDTQY
TRBV6-6	ASSYLDSNQPQH
TRBV7-2	ASSSQGTSGYNEQF
TRBV19	ASSSPAAYSGNTIY
TRBV7-9	ASSLAGAKFYGYT
TRBV29-1	SAPGPGNTEAF
TRBV13	ANSSGTGKLSGYT
TRBV10-3	AISEGAGSGNTIY
TRBV6-1	ASSEAFRQPQH
TRBV5-1	ASSKTGTAKNIQY
TRBV15	ATSGRDRDRQETQY
TRBV4-3	ASSQDLGGANGYT
TRBV12-5	ASGLTSVGPENIQY
TRBV27	ASSLSGRGAGHRFVDTQY
TRBV7-6	ASSGTGLQETQY
TRBV11-3	ASSLGEGVY
TRBV6-5	ASSSAGTPNYGYT
TRBV7-2	ASSSRLAGKRTDTQY
TRBV9	ASSSGVTEAF
TRBV2	ASGGPLIQETQY
TRBV5-1	ASSLAGLENYEQY
TRBV5-1	ASSFDRTSANTEAF
TRBV5-1	ASSLEVGWEKLF
TRBV15	ATSSGFGTEAF
TRBV5-1	ASSPGQGNRPGNTIY
TRBV11-2	ASSYRGIWEKLF
TRBV6-5	ASSYRQGARGYT
TRBV20-1	SARPGQPETQY
TRBV6-2/TRBV6-3	ASSYTTVPRAEAF
TRBV6-5	ASRFNEELF
TRBV29-1	SARGQGASGYT
TRBV25-1	ASTGTGDYGYT
TRBV3-1	ASSQSGGNTGELF
TRBV20-1	SATRPGLVFRNEQF
TRBV20-1	SAWGGDLGMNTEAF